A selection of T cell receptor beta chains follows, all from one sample in a study of blood T cells in healthy people across ages. TCRdb recomputed calls from the 5' RACE reads with MiXCR, one row per CDR3 protein. Of fewer than 900,000 distinct CDR3 sequences listed, roughly 41% were seen once; the top ten hold around 20%. The sample taken for sequencing was blood. These receptors all come from a woman aged 60-75 years in good health. The CDR3 runs from the conserved cysteine through the conserved F or W. D genes are given only for firm matches. Expanded clones are given a class, and other clones once, few, many or no size at all.

CDR3 protein: CASSPLWGATYEQYF
CDR3 DNA: TGTGCCAGCAGCCCGCTGTGGGGGGCGACCTACGAGCAGTACTTC
V gene: TRBV5-5
clone size: few
J gene: TRBJ2-7
D gene: -

CDR3 protein: CAISFNGGENGYTF
CDR3 DNA: TGTGCCATCAGTTTCAATGGGGGGGAGAATGGCTACACCTTC
V gene: TRBV10-3
clone size: few
J gene: TRBJ1-2
D gene: -

CDR3 protein: CATSPSVADTQYF
CDR3 DNA: TGTGCCACCAGTCCTAGCGTGGCAGATACGCAGTATTTT
V gene: TRBV24-1
clone size: -
J gene: TRBJ2-3
D gene: -

CDR3 protein: CASSDFTGRRTGELFF
CDR3 DNA: TGTGCCAGCAGTGACTTCACAGGGAGACGCACCGGGGAGCTGTTTTTT
V gene: TRBV6-1
clone size: -
J gene: TRBJ2-2
D gene: -

CDR3 protein: CASSLARAGGRGYTQYF
CDR3 DNA: TGTGCCAGCAGCTTAGCAAGAGCGGGAGGGCGGGGATATACGCAGTATTTT
V gene: TRBV7-2
clone size: -
J gene: TRBJ2-3
D gene: TRBD2

CDR3 protein: CASSRVRTEAFF
CDR3 DNA: TGTGCCAGCAGTAGGGTCCGCACTGAAGCTTTCTTT
V gene: TRBV12-3/TRBV12-4
clone size: -
J gene: TRBJ1-1
D gene: -

CDR3 protein: CSAGAGGQSYEQYF
CDR3 DNA: TGCAGTGCTGGAGCTGGGGGACAATCCTACGAGCAGTACTTC
V gene: TRBV20-1
clone size: -
J gene: TRBJ2-7
D gene: -

CDR3 protein: CASSPGVAGYEQYF
CDR3 DNA: TGTGCCAGCAGCCCAGGAGTGGCTGGCTACGAGCAGTACTTC
V gene: TRBV7-2
clone size: -
J gene: TRBJ2-7
D gene: -

CDR3 protein: CASKVTGDNNEQFF
CDR3 DNA: TGTGCCAGTAAGGTGACAGGGGATAACAATGAGCAGTTCTTC
V gene: TRBV19
clone size: once
J gene: TRBJ2-1
D gene: TRBD1

CDR3 protein: CSASDDRTYGYTF
CDR3 DNA: TGCAGTGCTAGTGATGACAGGACCTATGGCTACACCTTC
V gene: TRBV20-1
clone size: many
J gene: TRBJ1-2
D gene: -

CDR3 protein: CASSRDPTGEGGGYTF
CDR3 DNA: TGTGCCAGCAGCCGCGATCCTACGGGTGAGGGAGGTGGCTACACCTTC
V gene: TRBV4-2
clone size: -
J gene: TRBJ1-2
D gene: -

CDR3 protein: CASSLGSPPDTQYF
CDR3 DNA: TGTGCCAGCAGCTTAGGTTCCCCCCCAGATACGCAGTATTTT
V gene: TRBV7-3
clone size: -
J gene: TRBJ2-3
D gene: -

CDR3 protein: CASRMKDRDVYNEQFF
CDR3 DNA: TGTGCCAGCAGGATGAAAGACAGGGATGTCTACAATGAGCAGTTCTTC
V gene: TRBV12-3/TRBV12-4
clone size: once
J gene: TRBJ2-1
D gene: TRBD1

CDR3 protein: CASSLWGSLSYNEQFF
CDR3 DNA: TGCGCCAGCAGCTTGTGGGGGAGCCTCTCCTACAATGAGCAGTTCTTC
V gene: TRBV5-1
clone size: many
J gene: TRBJ2-1
D gene: -

CDR3 protein: CTSTRAANSPLHF
CDR3 DNA: TGTACCAGCACGAGGGCCGCCAATTCACCCCTCCACTTT
V gene: TRBV13
clone size: -
J gene: TRBJ1-6
D gene: -

CDR3 protein: CASSQEPESFYEQYF
CDR3 DNA: TGTGCCAGCAGCCAAGAACCGGAATCCTTCTACGAGCAGTACTTC
V gene: TRBV4-2
clone size: few
J gene: TRBJ2-7
D gene: -